The subject of this entry is one T cell receptor beta chain. The junction had 10 bases not matched to a gene; V was cut back by 7 bases and J by 6 bases. The CDR3 sequence is 15 residues long. CDR1 is SGHAT, CDR2 FQNNGV, per germline. The protocol was immunoSEQ multiplex PCR, while the TCRdb copy is restricted to in-frame clones and leaves out a portion. This sample has over 25,000 clones; 90% occur once, and the top ten carry roughly 0.42%. This entry is derived from a study of T cell changes during pregnancy in multiple sclerosis. The chain recombines TRBV11-2 with TRBJ2-4, with TRBD1 matching over 9 bases. The source is a female donor in good health, enrolled as a control in a pregnancy study. This sample comprised CD4+ T cells from peripheral blood mononuclear cells, obtained in the second trimester of pregnancy. Written as DNA, the CDR3 is TGTGCCAGCATCCTTGGACAGGGGAGTGCAAACATTCAGTACTTC. Translated: CASILGQGSANIQYF.